The T cell receptor (beta chain) described here comes from a study of sequential checkpoint blockade in melanoma. Study background: Maintenance nivolumab came after either treatment sequence.

The treatment denotes: randomized to nivolumab then ipilimumab (arm A) or the reverse (arm B). No patient had prior DNA-damaging chemotherapy. Sorted cells were live CD3+CD8+, lacking CD19 and CD56, from PBMCs. Measured with immunoSEQ multiplex PCR; TCRdb has only the in-frame clones, and not every one. The sample includes fewer than 25,000 clones, over 80% of them seen just once. The origin of this receptor is a human donor with melanoma. The source material was CD8+ T cells sorted from blood (inferred from file names), sampled from a patient given nivolumab and ipilimumab in sequence.

The chain's CDR3 is CASSWGVNNQPQHF. CDR3 nucleotide sequence: TGTGCCAGCAGCTGGGGGGTTAACAATCAGCCCCAGCATTTT. V is TRBV5-6 and J is TRBJ1-5, with D maybe TRBD1 (5 bases). CDR1 is SGHDT and CDR2 is YYEEEE in the germline V gene. V dropped 3 bases and J dropped 3 bases, with 10 bases sitting between them. The CDR3 has 14 residues.